This record looks at one T cell receptor beta chain sequence and its context. This sample was taken from a study of blood T cell repertoires in COVID-19. Study context: The United States, Italy and Spain supplied acute and convalescent COVID-19 samples. The analysed material was cDNA or gDNA that came from T cells, B-cell-depleted T cells, or PBMCs.

The V gene lost 4 bases and the J gene lost 10 bases, with 7 bases spanning the gap. In germline, CDR1 is SNHLY, CDR2 FYNNEI. The CDR3 loop spans 11 amino acids. Seattle's enrolled individuals joined amid active infection and were then monitored longitudinally. Authors' methods: Estimation of nucleated cell counts was performed using reference gene primer amplification. Measured with immunoSEQ multiplex PCR; TCRdb has only the in-frame clones, and not every one. That table furnishes V, J and clone size, whereas the DNA furnished D and trimming. Of about 74,000 clones in the sample, approximately 90% were seen once.

This sequence joins TRBV2 and TRBJ2-2; D not certain. Specimen: peripheral blood. The receptor comes from a man between 50 and 59 years old with COVID-19, enrolled during active disease. The DNA of the CDR3 is TGTGCCAGCAGTGTACTCGTGGAGCTGTTTTTT. This encodes CASSVLVELFF.